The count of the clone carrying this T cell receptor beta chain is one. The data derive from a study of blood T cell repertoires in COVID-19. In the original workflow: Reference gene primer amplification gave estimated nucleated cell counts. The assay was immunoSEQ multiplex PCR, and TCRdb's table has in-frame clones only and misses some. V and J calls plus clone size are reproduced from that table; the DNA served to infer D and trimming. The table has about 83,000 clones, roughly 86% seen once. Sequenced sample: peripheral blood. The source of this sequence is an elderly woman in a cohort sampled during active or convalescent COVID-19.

In nucleotides, the CDR3 is TGTGCCAGCAGTGGGGCAGGGGACACTGAAGCTTTCTTT. Translating gives CASSGAGDTEAFF. The V and J genes are TRBV11-1 and TRBJ1-1, with a tentative D call TRBD1 (6 bases). Germline lookup yields CDR1 SGHAT and CDR2 FQDESV (reference sequence). The CDR3 is 13 residues long. V was shortened by 6 bases and J by 3 bases, with 11 bases between the two germline ends.